Following are 21 T cell receptor beta chains from one sample sequenced in a study of cytomegalovirus exposure and HLA in healthy donors. Both 60 Vbeta primers and 13 Jbeta primers went into the PCR. The method was immunoSEQ multiplex PCR; TCRdb's version includes in-frame clones alone and lacks a portion of them. There are 150,000 or so clones in the sample; over 60% occur only once, and 1.6% lies in the top ten. Sequences were obtained from PBMCs. These receptor sequences come from a young woman in good health and CMV-seronegative.

In this sample, this clone turned up a few times. The chain uses TRBV7-9 and TRBJ2-1; the match to TRBD2 covers 9 bases. The CDR3 is 17 residues long. The V gene's germline CDR1 is SEHNR and CDR2 FQNEAQ (reference sequence). V lost 5 bases to trimming and J lost 1 base; unmatched junction nucleotides: 9. DNA for the CDR3: TGTGCCAGCAGCAGGTTAGGGCTAGCGGGATCCTACAATGAGCAGTTCTTC. This gives the protein CASSRLGLAGSYNEQFF.

This clone was counted a single time. The V and J genes are TRBV5-5 and TRBJ1-2; no reliable D call. Per the germline V gene, CDR1 is SGHKS and CDR2 is YYEKEE (reference sequence). The CDR3 extends over 14 amino acids. Trimming shortened V by 5 bases and J by 0 bases, and 11 bases separated the two germline ends. The CDR3 DNA reads as TGTGCCAGCAGATTGAACAGTGCTAACTATGGCTACACCTTC. Translating gives CASRLNSANYGYTF.

This clone turned up a few times. V is TRBV30 and J is TRBJ2-1; D is undetermined. V lost 0 bases to trimming and J lost 10 bases, with 13 bases between them. This CDR3 spans 13 amino acids. Germline CDR1 and CDR2: GTSNPN and SVGIG (reference sequence). CDR3 amino acids: CAWSVEIQAEQFF. CDR3 nucleotides: TGTGCCTGGAGTGTAGAAATCCAGGCCGAGCAGTTCTTC.

The chain carries TRBV9 and TRBJ1-3; no reliable D call. The CDR3 has 15 residues. V lost 3 bases to trimming and J lost 0 bases, with 10 bases between them. Germline V gives CDR1 SGDLS, CDR2 YYNGEE. CDR3 nucleotides: TGTGCCAGCAGCGGGTTCGGTAGCTCTGGAAACACCATATATTTT. This codes for CASSGFGSSGNTIYF.

The chain uses TRBV28 and TRBJ2-7, with TRBD2 matching 11 bases. CDR3 size: 14 residues. Germline CDR1 reads MDHEN; CDR2 reads SYDVKM. Trimming took 6 bases from V and 5 from J; bases not matched to a gene: 6. DNA for the CDR3: TGTGCCAGCAGCCAGCCACTAGCGGGAGACGAGCAGTACGTC. Translation gives CASSQPLAGDEQYV.

The chain recombines TRBV7-2 with TRBJ2-5, with a weak D call TRBD2 (5 bases). Germline CDR1 is SGHTA and CDR2 is FQGNSA. V was cut by 1 base and J by 5 bases, with 14 bases left in between. This CDR3 comprises 15 residues. The CDR3 sequence: CASSLGSATGETQYF. The CDR3 nucleotides are TGTGCCAGCAGCTTAGGATCTGCAACGGGGGAGACCCAGTACTTC.

The rearrangement uses TRBV29-1 and TRBJ2-4; the D gene is possibly TRBD2 (6 bases). Germline assignment: CDR1 SQVTM and CDR2 ANQGSEA. Deletions cut 0 bases from V and 7 bases from J, with 13 bases between. The CDR3 has 14 amino acids. The DNA for the CDR3 is TGCAGCGTTGAAGATCGGGAGCGAGGGAACATTCAGTACTTC. Its translation: CSVEDRERGNIQYF.

The J gene is TRBJ2-4, the V gene TRBV7-2; tentative D call: TRBD2 (5 bases). The length of the CDR3 is 15 residues. Germline V gene sequence: CDR1 SGHTA, CDR2 FQGNSA. V shed 5 bases and J shed 5 bases, with 16 bases lying between them. The CDR3 nucleotides read TGTGCCAGCAGCCCATTAACAGCGGACCAAAACATTCAGTACTTC. This translates into CASSPLTADQNIQYF.

This clone was counted once. The rearrangement uses TRBV28 and TRBJ2-7; D possibly corresponds to TRBD1 (5 bases). CDR3 size: 14 residues. Trimming pared 2 bases from V and 5 bases from J, leaving 13 bases between. Germline-derived CDR1 and CDR2 are MDHEN and SYDVKM. Here the CDR3 DNA reads TGTGCCAGCAGTTTAAGACAGATAATCCACGAGCAGTACTTC. Its translation: CASSLRQIIHEQYF.

This clone has just a few counts. V gene TRBV2 combines with J gene TRBJ2-7; the D gene is possibly TRBD2 (6 bases). Germline values: CDR1 SNHLY, CDR2 FYNNEI. The CDR3 extends over 14 amino acids. V lost 6 bases and J lost 0, with 12 bases in between. The CDR3 here is CASSPRETSYEQYF. The CDR3 DNA sequence: TGTGCCAGCAGCCCTCGGGAGACCTCCTACGAGCAGTACTTC. Full variable domain (remainder filled in from reference TRBV2 and TRBJ2-7): EPEVTQTPSHQVTQMGQEVILRCVPISNHLYFYWYRQILGQKVEFLVSFYNNEISEKSEIFDDQFSVERPDGSNFTLKIRSTKLEDSAMYFCASSPRETSYEQYFGPGTRLTVT.

A single count supports this clone. V gene TRBV29-1 combines with J gene TRBJ1-1, with 9 bases identical to TRBD1. The CDR3 is 13 residues long. Germline CDR1 reads SQVTM; CDR2 reads ANQGSEA. Trimming removed 6 bases from V and 4 bases from J; junction bases left unmatched: 6. The DNA of the CDR3 is TGCAGCGTATTTACAGGGGGCGGCACTGAAGCTTTCTTT. As protein: CSVFTGGGTEAFF.

The chain carries TRBV6-5 and TRBJ1-2; the D gene is possibly TRBD1 (5 bases). Trimming stripped 7 bases from V and 7 bases from J, with 19 bases between. The CDR3 extends over 14 amino acids. CDR1 and CDR2 from the germline V gene are MNHEY and SVGAGI. CDR3 region: CASTKGQGRGGYTF. For the CDR3, the DNA is TGTGCCAGCACCAAGGGGCAGGGAAGGGGTGGCTACACCTTC.

V gene TRBV4-3 combines with J gene TRBJ2-2; the D gene is possibly TRBD1 (5 bases). Per the germline V gene, CDR1 is LGHNA and CDR2 is YSLEER. CDR3 length equals 13 residues. The ends were cut back, 1 base at V and 6 bases at J, with 6 bases in the middle. The CDR3 nucleotides read TGCGCCAGCAGCCAAGGGGGCCCCGGGGAGCTGTTTTTT. It translates to CASSQGGPGELFF.

This clone was seen only once. The genes are TRBV7-6 and TRBJ2-1; 7 bases agree with TRBD2. Germline CDR1 reads SGHVS; CDR2 reads FNYEAQ. The J segment lost 6 bases and the V segment lost 4 bases, leaving 6 bases of the junction unmatched. This CDR3 has 14 amino acids. CDR3: CASSSGGLINEQFF. Here the CDR3 DNA reads TGTGCCAGCAGCTCGGGGGGACTAATCAATGAGCAGTTCTTC.

The rearrangement joins TRBV28 to TRBJ1-2, with TRBD1 identical over 8 bases. This CDR3 is built from 16 residues. After removal of 2 bases from V and 6 bases from J, the junction contained 11 bases not matched to a gene. CDR1 and CDR2 (germline): MDHEN, SYDVKM. The CDR3 nucleotides are TGTGCCAGCAGTTTACCAGGGGGCTACCCCAGTAATGGCTACACCTTC. Its translation is CASSLPGGYPSNGYTF.

The chain joins TRBV29-1 to TRBJ2-3; no definite D call. CDR1 and CDR2 from the germline V gene are SQVTM and ANQGSEA. The ends were cut back, 6 bases at V and 4 bases at J, with 5 bases in the middle. There are 10 residues in the CDR3. In DNA, the CDR3 is TGCAGCGTCTCCGCAGATACGCAGTATTTT. This codes for CSVSADTQYF.

The chain recombines TRBV11-2 with TRBJ1-4, with TRBD1 matching over 8 bases. Per the germline V gene, CDR1 is SGHAT and CDR2 is FQNNGV. The CDR3 loop spans 19 amino acids. With 5 bases clipped from V and 3 bases from J, the junction kept 17 bases outside the gene matches. The CDR3 nucleotides read TGTGCCAGCAGCCTATGGGGTGGCAGGGGGCGGGTGGCTAATGAAAAACTGTTTTTT. This sequence encodes CASSLWGGRGRVANEKLFF.

The chain links TRBV19 to TRBJ1-5, with D unclear. Germline V CDR1 and CDR2: LNHDA, SQIVND (reference sequence). This CDR3 has 15 residues. Deletions cut 3 bases from V and 4 bases from J, with 13 bases between. The CDR3 sequence is CASSIRGIGNQPQHF. The CDR3, as DNA: TGTGCCAGTAGTATTCGGGGTATAGGTAATCAGCCCCAGCATTTT.

This rearrangement joins TRBV18 to TRBJ1-1; D gene uncertain. This CDR3 comprises 12 residues. Germline assignment: CDR1 KGHSH and CDR2 LQKENI. Trimming removed 7 bases at V and 1 base at J, with 7 bases between. The CDR3 loop reads CASLQQNTEAFF. CDR3 DNA sequence: TGTGCCAGCTTACAACAGAACACTGAAGCTTTCTTT.

The V call is TRBV19, the J call TRBJ2-1; 8 nucleotides line up with TRBD2. V was pared by 1 base and J by 2 bases, with 4 bases of the junction left unmatched. CDR1 and CDR2 (germline): LNHDA, SQIVND (reference sequence). The CDR3 runs to 16 residues. The CDR3 bases are TGTGCCAGTAGTATAGTTCTCGGGGGGGCCTACAATGAGCAGTTCTTC. Translating gives CASSIVLGGAYNEQFF.

The rearrangement joins TRBV4-3 to TRBJ1-1, with a tentative D call TRBD1 (5 bases). Germline CDR1 and CDR2: LGHNA and YSLEER. The CDR3 length is 14 residues. V gave up 3 bases and J gave up 6 bases, with 14 bases separating them. CDR3 bases: TGCGCCAGCAGCCACGTCACCACAGGAGCTGAAGCTTTCTTT. Its translation: CASSHVTTGAEAFF.